Sequencing of this T cell receptor beta chain was carried out in a study of blood T cell repertoires in COVID-19. Study-level information: Samples representing acute and convalescent COVID-19 were sourced from the United States, Italy and Spain. T cells, B-cell-depleted T cells, or PBMCs provided the cDNA or gDNA that served as material.

This CDR3 region has 16 residues. CDR1 MNHEY and CDR2 SMNVEV come from the germline V gene (reference sequence). The V and J ends lost 6 bases and 4 bases respectively, with 19 bases between them. The assay was immunoSEQ multiplex PCR, and TCRdb's table has in-frame clones only and misses some. The table lists under 450,000 clones, about 89% of them singletons, with around 1.5% in the top ten. Input material: peripheral blood. The genes are TRBV27 and TRBJ2-1; D perhaps matches TRBD2 (7 bases). This TCR derives from a woman aged 35 to 49 with COVID-19, enrolled during active disease. This CDR3 reads CASRPQGRDMYNEQFF. DNA of the CDR3: TGTGCCAGCAGACCGCAGGGGAGGGATATGTACAATGAGCAGTTCTTC.